The 15 T cell receptor beta chains in this list originate from one sample, sequenced in a study of blood T cells in healthy people across ages. Together with a sample-barcoded 5' primer, a J-beta primer mix was included in a second PCR lasting 7 to 11 cycles. TCRdb re-called the 5' RACE reads through MiXCR, storing one row per CDR3 protein. The data show roughly 1.7 million distinct CDR3 sequences, roughly 32% seen once. The sequenced sample was blood. These receptors all come from a woman under 40 in good health.

The chain carries TRBV5-1 and TRBJ2-6; 8 bases match TRBD2. The junction had 6 bases not matched to a gene; V was cut back by 4 bases and J by 3 bases. The length of the CDR3 is 16 residues. Germline V gene lookup returns CDR1 SGHRS and CDR2 YFSETQ. The DNA of the CDR3 is TGCGCCAGCAGCCCCGGGGGGGGGCTTGGGGCCAACGTCCTGACTTTC. This encodes CASSPGGGLGANVLTF.

This clonotype was counted once. The V gene is TRBV6-4, the J gene TRBJ2-4; the D is unclear. CDR3 size: 17 residues. In germline, CDR1 is MRHNA, CDR2 SNTAGT. V lost 6 bases to trimming and J lost 0 bases, with 18 bases between them. The CDR3 sequence is CASRKVVTKLAKNIQYF. Here the CDR3 DNA reads TGTGCCAGCAGAAAGGTCGTGACCAAACTAGCCAAAAACATTCAGTACTTC.

As for this clonotype: A much larger clone lies a single base off, so this may be a read error. The genes are TRBV20-1 and TRBJ1-1; D ambiguous. The CDR3 is 13 amino acids. Germline V gene lookup returns CDR1 DFQATT and CDR2 SNEGSKA (reference sequence). This CDR3 reads CGASGDRDTEAFF. The CDR3, as DNA: TGCGGTGCTAGTGGGGATAGGGACACTGAAGCTTTCTTT.

With regard to this clonotype: A much larger clone lies a single base off, so this may be a read error. The chain couples TRBV4-1 to TRBJ2-5; D is perhaps TRBD1 (6 bases). Trimming pared 8 bases from V and 11 bases from J, leaving 18 bases between. CDR3 size: 12 residues. CDR1 is MGHRA and CDR2 is YSYEKL in the germline V gene. CDR3 residues: CASSERGSEQYF. DNA for the CDR3: TGCGCCAGCTCGGAAAGGGGGAGTGAGCAGTACTTC.

This clonotype was found a few times. The rearrangement joins TRBV12-3 or TRBV12-4 to TRBJ2-1, with TRBD1 matching 9 bases. V shed 4 bases, J shed 4 bases, and the junction held 14 bases outside the gene matches. The CDR3 sequence is 18 residues long. The DNA for the CDR3 is TGTGCCAGCAGTTGGGACAGGGTGGGAGGTAACGTTTACAATGAGCAGTTCTTC. The encoded protein is CASSWDRVGGNVYNEQFF.

J is TRBJ2-6 and V is TRBV19; the match to TRBD1 covers 10 bases. This CDR3 has 18 amino acids. The germline gives CDR1 LNHDA, CDR2 SQIVND (reference sequence). V was pared by 7 bases and J by 2 bases, with 11 bases of the junction left unmatched. The CDR3 loop reads CASTTRDRGMPGANVLTF. In nucleotides, the CDR3 is TGTGCCAGTACTACCCGGGACAGGGGTATGCCTGGGGCCAACGTCCTGACTTTC.

This clonotype was recorded once. The CDR3 bases are TGTGCCAGCAGTCCCGGACAGATTAACTACGAGCAGTACTTC. As protein: CASSPGQINYEQYF. The V and J genes are TRBV25-1 and TRBJ2-7; the D gene is possibly TRBD1 (6 bases). Per the germline V gene, CDR1 is MGHDK and CDR2 is SYGVNS. This CDR3 is 14 amino acids long. V was shortened by 5 bases and J by 3 bases, with 14 bases between the two germline ends.

The V gene is TRBV4-1, the J gene TRBJ1-1, with 8 positions matching TRBD1. The V gene's germline CDR1 is MGHRA and CDR2 YSYEKL. This CDR3 comprises 17 residues. V gave up 1 base and J gave up 5 bases; unmatched junction bases: 12. This chain's CDR3 is CASSQGSIQGGRTEAFF. The CDR3 DNA follows: TGCGCCAGCAGCCAAGGTAGTATACAGGGGGGGCGGACTGAAGCTTTCTTT.

This clonotype was observed many times. The chain couples TRBV29-1 to TRBJ2-7; D could derive from TRBD1 or TRBD2 (5 bases each). In germline, CDR1 is SQVTM, CDR2 ANQGSEA. Trimming left V 6 bases short and J 0 bases short, with 18 bases between. The CDR3 length is 15 residues. The CDR3 reads CSVAGGTGSSYEQYF. In nucleotides, the CDR3 is TGCAGCGTAGCAGGTGGGACGGGGAGCTCCTACGAGCAGTACTTC.

Worth noting for this clonotype: Since a much larger clone is just one base distant, this may be a read error. The chain uses TRBV27 and TRBJ2-7, with TRBD2 identical over 8 bases. The CDR3 runs 14 residues. Germline V gene lookup returns CDR1 MNHEY and CDR2 SMNVEV (reference sequence). The V and J ends lost 9 bases and 5 bases, in that order; junction bases with no gene match: 12. For the CDR3, the DNA is TGTGCCAGTAAAAGAAGCGGGAGTTGCAACGAGCAGTACTTC. Translation gives CASKRSGSCNEQYF.

There are a few counts of this clonotype. V is TRBV3-1 and J is TRBJ2-5; D might be TRBD1 (5 bases). The CDR3 spans 16 residues. Germline V gene data show CDR1 as LGHDT and CDR2 as YNNKEL (reference sequence). Between the trimmed V and J ends, which lost 0 bases and 4 bases, there was a span of 15 bases. CDR3 bases: TGTGCCAGCAGCCAAGATTGGGTCAGGGTACCAGAGACCCAGTACTTC. Amino acids: CASSQDWVRVPETQYF.

The chain combines TRBV10-2 with TRBJ2-7, with TRBD2 identical over 9 bases. The CDR3 is 15 amino acids. Germline V gives CDR1 WSHSY, CDR2 SAAADI. The junction had 6 bases not matched to a gene; V was cut back by 2 bases and J by 4 bases. The CDR3 loop is CASSESSGGPYEQYF. The CDR3 DNA reads as TGCGCCAGCAGTGAGAGTAGCGGGGGCCCTTACGAGCAGTACTTC.

V usage is TRBV3-1 and J usage is TRBJ2-5; perhaps TRBD1 as D (6 bases). This CDR3 comprises 13 residues. The ends were cut back, 7 bases at V and 4 bases at J, with 13 bases in the middle. Germline CDR1 is LGHDT and CDR2 is YNNKEL (reference sequence). The CDR3 nucleotides read TGTGCCAGCATCAGGTTAGGGGGAGAGACCCAGTACTTC. As protein: CASIRLGGETQYF.

The chain links TRBV27 to TRBJ1-5; D is uncertain. There are 15 residues in the CDR3. Trimming pared 5 bases from V and 2 bases from J, leaving 13 bases between. Germline CDR1 MNHEY, CDR2 SMNVEV (reference sequence). In nucleotides, the CDR3 is TGTGCCAGCAGTCTTTATCCTACAGGCAATCAGCCCCAGCATTTT. Encoded protein: CASSLYPTGNQPQHF.

The chain employs TRBV27 and TRBJ1-1, with 7 bases fitting TRBD1. Germline V gene data show CDR1 as MNHEY and CDR2 as SMNVEV (reference sequence). The ends lost 5 bases at V and 3 bases at J; junction bases unmatched: 9. The CDR3 covers 15 residues. CDR3 DNA: TGTGCCAGCAGTCATCGGACAGGCGGGTACACTGAAGCTTTCTTT. This encodes CASSHRTGGYTEAFF.